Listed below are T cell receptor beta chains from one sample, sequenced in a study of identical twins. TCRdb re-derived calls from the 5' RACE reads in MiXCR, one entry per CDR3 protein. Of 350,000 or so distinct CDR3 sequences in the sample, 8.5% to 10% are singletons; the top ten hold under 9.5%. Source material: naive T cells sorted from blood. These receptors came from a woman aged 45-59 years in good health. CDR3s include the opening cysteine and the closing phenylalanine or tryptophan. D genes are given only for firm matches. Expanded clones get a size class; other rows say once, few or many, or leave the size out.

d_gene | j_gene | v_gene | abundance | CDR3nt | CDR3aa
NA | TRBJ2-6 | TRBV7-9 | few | TGTGCCAGCAGCTGGAGGGAGGGACAGCCAGTCTCTGGGGCCAACGTCCTGACTTTC | CASSWREGQPVSGANVLTF
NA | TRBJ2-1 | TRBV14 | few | TGTGCCAGCAGCCAACGGCTAACAAGTTACTCCTACAATGAGCAGTTCTTC | CASSQRLTSYSYNEQFF
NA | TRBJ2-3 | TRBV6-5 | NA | TGTGCCAGCAGTTATGACAGGCCCCCGGATACGCAGTATTTT | CASSYDRPPDTQYF
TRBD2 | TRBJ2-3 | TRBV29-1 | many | TGCAGCGTTACTCCCCGACTAGCGGGAGGAGATACGCAGTATTTT | CSVTPRLAGGDTQYF
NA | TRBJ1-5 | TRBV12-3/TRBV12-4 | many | TGTGCCAGCAGCCAGGATAATCAGCCCCAGCATTTT | CASSQDNQPQHF
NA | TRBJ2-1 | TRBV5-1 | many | TGCGCCAGCAGCAATAACAGGGCTAATGAGCAGTTCTTC | CASSNNRANEQFF
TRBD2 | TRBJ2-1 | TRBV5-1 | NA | TGCGCCAGCAGTTTGAGCGGGGTCTCCTACAATGAGCAGTTCTTC | CASSLSGVSYNEQFF
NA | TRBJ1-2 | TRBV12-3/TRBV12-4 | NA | TGTGCCAGCAGTTCCTACTCCCAGACAGCCTATGGCTACACCTTC | CASSSYSQTAYGYTF
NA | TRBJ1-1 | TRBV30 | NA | TGTGCCTGGATATCATTTGGGGACGCTTTCTTT | CAWISFGDAFF
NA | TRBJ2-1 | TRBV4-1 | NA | TGCGCCAGCAGCCAAGATCGGGGTGGTGTCGGAAGTGGGAGAGACAATGAGCAGTTCTTC | CASSQDRGGVGSGRDNEQFF
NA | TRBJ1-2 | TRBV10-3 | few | TGTGCCATCAGTGTTTCCCGCGCGGAGGGCTACACCTTC | CAISVSRAEGYTF
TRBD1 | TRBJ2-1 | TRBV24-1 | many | TGTGCCACCGGACAGGGGGGGAATGAGCAGTTCTTC | CATGQGGNEQFF
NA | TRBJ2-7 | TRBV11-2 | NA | TGTGCCAGCGGAACTCAGGGTTTGGGCGAGCAGTACTTC | CASGTQGLGEQYF
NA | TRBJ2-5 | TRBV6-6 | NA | TGTGCCAGCAGTCGAGGACAGCGCCTACAAGAGACCCAGTACTTC | CASSRGQRLQETQYF
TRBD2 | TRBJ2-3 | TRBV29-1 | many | TGCAGCGTTGAAGCTAGCGGACCTCATACGCAGTATTTT | CSVEASGPHTQYF
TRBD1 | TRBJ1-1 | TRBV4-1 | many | TGCGCCAGCAGCCGGCAGGGACAGGTTCGGACTGAAGCTTTCTTT | CASSRQGQVRTEAFF
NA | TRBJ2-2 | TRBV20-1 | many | TGCAGTGCTAGCGGGACGAACACCGGGGAGCTGTTTTTT | CSASGTNTGELFF
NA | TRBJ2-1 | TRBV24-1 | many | TGTGCCACCAGTGAGGAGACGACGCGGGATGAGCAGTTCTTC | CATSEETTRDEQFF
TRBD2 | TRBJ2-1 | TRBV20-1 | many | TGCAGTGCTAGAGTAGGGACTAGCCCCAATGAGCAGTTCTTC | CSARVGTSPNEQFF
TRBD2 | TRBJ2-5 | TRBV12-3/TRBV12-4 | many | TGTGCCAGCCAAACCGGGGGGGGCCTTCAGTACTTC | CASQTGGGLQYF
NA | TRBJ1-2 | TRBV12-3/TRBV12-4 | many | TGTGCCAGCAGGACCGGGACACTTGGCTACACCTTC | CASRTGTLGYTF
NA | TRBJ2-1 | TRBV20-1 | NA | TGCAGTGCATTCTCCCGGGGGCGATACAATGAGCAGTTCTTC | CSAFSRGRYNEQFF
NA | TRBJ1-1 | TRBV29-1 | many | TGCAGCGTTGCGGGGGGGCGCTTAGCTGAAGCTTTCTTT | CSVAGGRLAEAFF
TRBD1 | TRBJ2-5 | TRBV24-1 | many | TGTGCCACCAGTGATGACGACAGGGGGCTCACAGAGACCCAGTACTTC | CATSDDDRGLTETQYF
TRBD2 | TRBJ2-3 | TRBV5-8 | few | TGTGCCACCGGACTAGCGCCTAGCACAGATACGCAGTATTTT | CATGLAPSTDTQYF
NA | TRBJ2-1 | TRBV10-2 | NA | TGCGCCAGCAGTGTAAACCCCTACAATGAGCAGTTCTTC | CASSVNPYNEQFF
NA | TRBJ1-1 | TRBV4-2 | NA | TGTGCCAGCAGCCCTTCTGGCGGGGCAGGGTTGGTTGTTTACACTGAAGCTTTCTTT | CASSPSGGAGLVVYTEAFF
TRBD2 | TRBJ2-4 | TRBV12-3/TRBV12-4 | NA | TGTGCCAGCAGTTTATTCTTGGGCGGGACTAGCGGGTTAGCCAAAAACATTCAGTACTTC | CASSLFLGGTSGLAKNIQYF
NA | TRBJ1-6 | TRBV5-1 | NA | TGCGCCAGCAGCTTGGGGGACTTCTATTCACCCCTCCACTTT | CASSLGDFYSPLHF
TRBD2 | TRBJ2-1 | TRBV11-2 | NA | TGTGCCAGCAGCCCCCCCTTTGCGGGAGTCGGTCGCGAGTTCTTC | CASSPPFAGVGREFF
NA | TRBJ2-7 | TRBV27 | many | TGTGCCAGCAGTCCCAGGCGGCTAAGAGCCTACGAGCAGTACTTC | CASSPRRLRAYEQYF
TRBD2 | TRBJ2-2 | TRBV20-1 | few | TGCAGTGCTAGCACGGCGGGAGGACCCTCGGGCGGGGAGCTGTTTTTT | CSASTAGGPSGGELFF
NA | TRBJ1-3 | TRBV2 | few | TGTGCCAGTAGACCAGGGGCGGAAAACACCATATATTTT | CASRPGAENTIYF
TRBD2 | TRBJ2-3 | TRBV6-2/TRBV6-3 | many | TGTGCCAGCTACTACGGGGGACTAAAGAGCACAGATACGCAGTATTTT | CASYYGGLKSTDTQYF
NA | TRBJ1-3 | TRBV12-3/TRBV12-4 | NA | TGTGCCAGCAGAGCCCTGGGGAAAGAGGTAAACACCATATATTTT | CASRALGKEVNTIYF
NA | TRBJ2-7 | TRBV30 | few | TGTGCCTCAAGGGCCACCTCCTACGAGCAGTACTTC | CASRATSYEQYF
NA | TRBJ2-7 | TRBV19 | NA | TGTGCCAGTACCCAGGTGGGGAACGAGCAGTACTTC | CASTQVGNEQYF
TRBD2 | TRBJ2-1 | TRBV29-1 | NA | TGCAGCGCGGAATCTAGCGGGAGGGCCTCTGAGCAGTTCTTC | CSAESSGRASEQFF
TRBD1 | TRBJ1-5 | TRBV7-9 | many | TGTGCCAGCAGCTTCGACAGGGTCAATCAGCCCCAGCATTTT | CASSFDRVNQPQHF
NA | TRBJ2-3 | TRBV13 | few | TGTGCCAGCAGCTCTCGGACCACAGATACGCAGTATTTT | CASSSRTTDTQYF
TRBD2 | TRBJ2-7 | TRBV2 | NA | TGTGCCAGCAGTGATGCGGGGGGCGAGCAGTACTTC | CASSDAGGEQYF